These 23 T cell receptor beta chains originate from one sample sequenced in a study of blood T cell repertoires in COVID-19. Sequenced by immunoSEQ multiplex PCR; TCRdb stores in-frame clones only, minus some. The sample includes approximately 75,000 clones, roughly 76% seen only once; the top ten take under 30%. The specimen was peripheral blood. The receptors originated from a woman aged 80 or older with active or convalescent COVID-19.

The rearrangement links TRBV5-4 to TRBJ2-2; tentatively, D is TRBD2 (6 bases). The CDR3 is made up of 17 amino acids. Germline CDR1 SGHNT, CDR2 YYREEE (reference sequence). Trimming removed 3 bases at V and 5 bases at J, with 20 bases between. CDR3: CASSSRRGYSRTGELFF. DNA for the CDR3: TGTGCCAGCAGCTCCCGTCGGGGGTATTCGAGGACCGGGGAGCTGTTTTTT.

The count of this clone is one. The V call is TRBV7-2, the J call TRBJ2-3; D remains ambiguous. There are 13 residues in the CDR3. Germline loops: CDR1 SGHTA, CDR2 FQGNSA. The V end was cut by 1 base, the J end by 7 bases, with 9 bases between. DNA for the CDR3: TGTGCCAGCAGCTTAGGTGGCTCCTATACGCAGTATTTT. Translation gives CASSLGGSYTQYF. Combining the CDR3 with reference TRBV7-2 and TRBJ2-3 gives the whole variable domain GAGVSQSPSNKVTEKGKDVELRCDPISGHTALYWYRQSLGQGLEFLIYFQGNSAPDKSGLPSDRFSAERTGGSVSTLTIQRTQQEDSAVYLCASSLGGSYTQYFGPGTRLTVL.

The chain recombines TRBV10-1 with TRBJ2-7; TRBD2 agrees at 9 bases. Germline assignment: CDR1 WNHNN and CDR2 SYGVQD (reference sequence). The CDR3 contains 15 residues. V was pared by 6 bases and J by 1 base, with 7 bases of the junction left unmatched. In DNA form, the CDR3 reads TGCGCCAGCAGCCAGCCTAGCGGGGATTCCTACGAGCAGTACTTC. Its translation: CASSQPSGDSYEQYF.

This chain links TRBV6-2 or TRBV6-3 with TRBJ2-3; D possibly corresponds to TRBD2 (5 bases). The V end was cut by 2 bases, the J end by 2 bases, with 8 bases between. The CDR3 extends over 14 amino acids. Germline CDR1 and CDR2: MNHEY and SVGEGT. The DNA of the CDR3 is TGTGCCAGCAGTTACGCCGGGGACACAGATACGCAGTATTTT. Protein sequence: CASSYAGDTDTQYF.

The rearrangement joins TRBV11-3 to TRBJ1-1; possible D gene TRBD1, 5 bases. Germline CDR1 and CDR2: SGHNT and YENEEA. The CDR3 covers 14 residues. V lost 1 base and J lost 1, with 7 bases in between. The CDR3 bases are TGTGCCAGCAGCTTAGGCAGGGCGAACACTGAAGCTTTCTTT. It is translated as CASSLGRANTEAFF.

The V call is TRBV9, the J call TRBJ1-6; D is possibly TRBD1 (6 bases). CDR1 and CDR2 from the germline V gene are SGDLS and YYNGEE. The CDR3 is made up of 15 amino acids. The V and J ends lost 3 bases and 1 base respectively, with 8 bases between them. CDR3 sequence: CASSEQGSYNSPLHF. CDR3 DNA sequence: TGTGCCAGCAGCGAACAGGGATCCTATAATTCACCCCTCCACTTT.

The rearrangement uses TRBV18 and TRBJ2-7; D perhaps matches TRBD1 (6 bases). The V gene's germline CDR1 is KGHSH and CDR2 LQKENI. V dropped 0 bases and J dropped 5 bases, with 14 bases sitting between them. This CDR3 spans 15 amino acids. The DNA of the CDR3 is TGTGCCAGCTCACCACCTGGACAGAGAGGCGACGAGCAGTACTTC. Its protein is CASSPPGQRGDEQYF.

The chain has TRBV2 and TRBJ2-2; 9 bases agree with TRBD2. Germline CDR1 is SNHLY and CDR2 is FYNNEI. The CDR3 contains 16 residues. V shed 3 bases and J 0 bases; nucleotides not matched to a gene: 2. The CDR3 bases are TGTGCCAGCAGTGAGCTAGCGGGGTCGAACACCGGGGAGCTGTTTTTT. Translating it yields CASSELAGSNTGELFF.

The chain combines TRBV19 with TRBJ1-6; D unclear. The CDR3 is made up of 14 amino acids. The V gene's germline CDR1 is LNHDA and CDR2 SQIVND (reference sequence). V was cut by 0 bases and J by 6 bases, with 6 bases left in between. CDR3: CASSIDRVNSPLHF. Here the CDR3 DNA reads TGTGCCAGTAGTATAGATCGGGTTAATTCACCCCTCCACTTT.

This clone was observed a handful of times. CDR3: CASSLDGTGGEKLFF. The CDR3, as DNA: TGTGCCAGCAGCTTAGATGGGACAGGGGGTGAAAAACTGTTTTTT. The rearrangement links TRBV7-8 to TRBJ1-4; 11 nucleotides line up with TRBD1. CDR3 length: 15 amino acids. Trimming took 1 base from V and 7 from J; bases not matched to a gene: 2. Germline CDR1 is SGHVS and CDR2 is FQNEAQ.

The genes are TRBV7-6 and TRBJ2-3; 7 bases agree with TRBD1. Germline V gives CDR1 SGHVS, CDR2 FNYEAQ. The CDR3 is 15 residues long. V was clipped by 2 bases and J by 0 bases; unmatched bases: 2. CDR3 nucleotides: TGTGCCAGCAGCTTAACAGGGGTTAGCACAGATACGCAGTATTTT. It translates to CASSLTGVSTDTQYF.

This clone was counted a few times. The CDR3 DNA reads TGTGCCAGCAGTGTTCAGGAACAAGAGACCCAGTACTTC. Translation: CASSVQEQETQYF. The chain uses TRBV2 and TRBJ2-5; D remains ambiguous. Germline V gene sequence: CDR1 SNHLY, CDR2 FYNNEI. Trimming shortened V by 4 bases and J by 2 bases, and 8 bases separated the two germline ends. This CDR3 region has 13 residues.

The chain links TRBV5-1 to TRBJ2-5, with TRBD1 identical over 7 bases. J lost 5 bases, V lost 1 base, and 14 bases had no gene match. The CDR3 is 17 amino acids. Germline V gives CDR1 SGHRS, CDR2 YFSETQ. The DNA of the CDR3 is TGCGCCAGCAGCTTGACCGGGACAGAAGTTTTGCGGGAGACCCAGTACTTC. It translates to CASSLTGTEVLRETQYF.

This clone was seen once. The rearrangement uses TRBV5-1 and TRBJ1-5; 11 bases align to TRBD1. The CDR3 sequence is 14 residues long. Trimming removed 4 bases from V and 6 bases from J; junction bases left unmatched: 3. CDR1 and CDR2 from the germline V gene are SGHRS and YFSETQ. The DNA for the CDR3 is TGCGCCAGCAGCACCGGGACAGGGGGTCAGCCCCAGCATTTT. This encodes CASSTGTGGQPQHF.

The chain has TRBV5-4 and TRBJ1-4, with 8 positions matching TRBD1. This CDR3 has 14 amino acids. Trimming cost V 2 bases and J 6 bases; bases outside gene matches: 3. The V gene's germline CDR1 is SGHNT and CDR2 YYREEE (reference sequence). The CDR3 bases are TGTGCCAGCAGCTTTGAGGGACAGGATGAAAAACTGTTTTTT. Protein sequence: CASSFEGQDEKLFF.

The chain employs TRBV7-6 and TRBJ2-1, with a possible D match to TRBD2 (5 bases). Looked up from germline, CDR1 is SGHVS and CDR2 is FNYEAQ. CDR3 length equals 17 residues. V was cut by 1 base and J by 1 base, with 14 bases left in between. CDR3 protein: CASSLGAALVSYNEQFF. CDR3 in DNA: TGTGCCAGCAGCTTAGGAGCGGCCCTCGTATCCTACAATGAGCAGTTCTTC. Full variable domain (outside the CDR3, taken from reference TRBV7-6 and TRBJ2-1): GAGVSQSPRYKVTKRGQDVALRCDPISGHVSLYWYRQALGQGPEFLTYFNYEAQQDKSGLPNDRFSAERPEGSISTLTIQRTEQRDSAMYRCASSLGAALVSYNEQFFGPGTRLTVL.

J is TRBJ1-1 and V is TRBV7-2; 7 nucleotides line up with TRBD1. With V trimmed by 6 bases and J by 7 bases, 11 bases remained unmatched. The CDR3 covers 14 residues. Germline CDR1 is SGHTA and CDR2 is FQGNSA. CDR3 nucleotide sequence: TGTGCCAGCAGTTTCACCCGGGACAGTTTTGAAGCTTTCTTT. It translates to CASSFTRDSFEAFF.

The gene calls are TRBV5-3 and TRBJ2-7; 7 nucleotides agree with TRBD1. TRBV5-3 is filed as an ORF, its function uncertain. The CDR3 covers 13 residues. V shed 3 bases and J 2 bases; nucleotides not matched to a gene: 2. The CDR3 bases are TGTGCCAGAAGCTGGGACAGCACCTACGAGCAGTACTTC. Translated: CARSWDSTYEQYF.

This clone was counted once. This sequence joins TRBV9 and TRBJ1-1; D may be TRBD1 (5 bases). Germline CDR1 reads SGDLS; CDR2 reads YYNGEE. This CDR3 spans 14 amino acids. The V gene lost 3 bases and the J gene lost 4 bases, with 13 bases spanning the gap. The CDR3 reads CASSALQGGTEAFF. The DNA of the CDR3 is TGTGCCAGCAGCGCACTCCAGGGTGGCACTGAAGCTTTCTTT.

This clone was observed once. The gene calls are TRBV6-5 and TRBJ2-5; TRBD2 agrees at 8 bases. The J segment lost 2 bases and the V segment lost 6 bases, leaving 8 bases of the junction unmatched. Germline assignment: CDR1 MNHEY and CDR2 SVGAGI. CDR3 length equals 15 residues. The CDR3, as DNA: TGTGCCAGCAGGTTGGAGCGGGGGAGACAAGAGACCCAGTACTTC. This sequence encodes CASRLERGRQETQYF.

This rearrangement joins TRBV7-9 to TRBJ2-1; TRBD2 aligns across 11 bases. This CDR3 has 19 amino acids. Losses at the gene ends were 5 bases for V and 0 bases for J; bases not matched to a gene: 12. CDR1 SEHNR and CDR2 FQNEAQ come from the germline V gene (reference sequence). As DNA, the CDR3 is TGTGCCAGCAGCCATAGCGGGGGGGCCCGGGGAAGCTCCTACAATGAGCAGTTCTTC. It translates to CASSHSGGARGSSYNEQFF.

The V call is TRBV6-1, the J call TRBJ1-3, with D unresolved. Trimming stripped 2 bases from V and 7 bases from J, with 6 bases between. Germline V gives CDR1 MNHNS, CDR2 SASEGT. The CDR3 contains 12 residues. The CDR3 coding sequence is TGTGCCAGCAGTGAACTTCGTAACACCATATATTTT. Protein: CASSELRNTIYF.

The chain employs TRBV19 and TRBJ1-1; TRBD1 is a possible D gene (5 bases). Trimming removed 0 bases at V and 4 bases at J, with 12 bases between. The CDR3 is made up of 15 amino acids. Germline V gene lookup returns CDR1 LNHDA and CDR2 SQIVND (reference sequence). CDR3 nucleotide sequence: TGTGCCAGTAGTATAGATACAGGAATGAGCACTGAAGCTTTCTTT. Translating it yields CASSIDTGMSTEAFF.